The 3 T cell receptor beta chains below were found in one sample sequenced in a study of blood T cell repertoires in COVID-19. Using immunoSEQ multiplex PCR, the repertoire was profiled, and TCRdb retains in-frame clones only, with some absent. The sample lists 250,000 to 300,000 clones, 81% occurring once. Sequenced material: peripheral blood. Receptor source: a woman aged 60-75 years with active or convalescent COVID-19.

The CDR3: CASSLTAPSGGAADTQYF. The CDR3 DNA sequence: TGTGCCAGCAGCTTAACGGCCCCTAGCGGGGGGGCCGCAGATACGCAGTATTTT. The chain has TRBV7-3 and TRBJ2-3, with 12 positions matching TRBD2. The V and J ends lost 0 bases and 4 bases, in that order; junction bases with no gene match: 8. This CDR3 is 18 amino acids long. From germline, CDR1 is SGHTA and CDR2 FQGTGA.

The sample holds a few counts of this clone. The chain couples TRBV18 to TRBJ1-1; no firm D call. CDR1 and CDR2 (germline): KGHSH, LQKENI. Trimming removed 3 bases at V and 4 bases at J, with 15 bases between. The length of the CDR3 is 15 residues. DNA for the CDR3: TGTGCCAGCTCACCCCGCTACAGAGTAAGCACTGAAGCTTTCTTT. Its protein is CASSPRYRVSTEAFF.

V usage is TRBV9 and J usage is TRBJ1-6; a weak D match, TRBD1 (6 bases). Germline assignment: CDR1 SGDLS and CDR2 YYNGEE. V lost 3 bases, J lost 7 bases, and 11 bases lay in between. This CDR3 has 14 residues. In DNA, the CDR3 is TGTGCCAGCAGCGCCCGTGACAGGAATTCACCCCTCCACTTT. Its protein product is CASSARDRNSPLHF.